These 4 T cell receptor beta chains were sequenced from one sample in a study of T-cell memory formation after mild COVID-19. Via MiXCR, TCRdb re-called the 5' RACE reads, giving one row per CDR3 protein. The table records fewer than 350,000 distinct CDR3 sequences, roughly an eighth of them present only once. The sequencing sample was made of PBMCs or a T cell subset sorted from them (not recorded which). These receptors were taken from a man between 18 and 35 years old who had mild COVID-19 (a few samples of this study predate the infection). Cell type and time point are not known.

Only a few counts were recorded for this clonotype. This sequence joins TRBV20-1 and TRBJ1-1, with D possibly matching TRBD1 (5 bases). The CDR3 extends over 17 amino acids. Germline-derived CDR1 and CDR2 are DFQATT and SNEGSKA (reference sequence). V was shortened by 2 bases and J by 1 base, with 20 bases between the two germline ends. The CDR3 is CSARLSGTRRGNTEAFF. CDR3 DNA sequence: TGCAGTGCTAGACTCTCAGGGACCCGTCGCGGGAACACTGAAGCTTTCTTT.

The chain joins TRBV3-1 to TRBJ2-5, with 8 nucleotides matching TRBD2. J gave up 4 bases and V 4 bases, and 5 bases lay outside the gene matches. The CDR3 spans 14 residues. Per germline, CDR1 LGHDT and CDR2 YNNKEL (reference sequence). The CDR3 protein is CASSLSGTRETQYF. In nucleotides, the CDR3 is TGTGCCAGCAGCCTTAGCGGGACACGAGAGACCCAGTACTTC.

This clonotype was recorded many times. This chain's CDR3 is CAISESKVSDRAYSPPLHF. The CDR3 bases are TGTGCCATCAGTGAGTCGAAAGTCTCGGACAGGGCTTATTCTCCACCCCTCCACTTT. This rearrangement joins TRBV10-3 to TRBJ1-6, with 8 nucleotides matching TRBD1. The CDR3 extends over 19 amino acids. V trimming: 0 bases; J trimming: 11 bases; junction bases outside the gene matches: 18. Germline CDR1 ENHRY, CDR2 SYGVKD.

CDR3 nucleotide sequence: TGTGCCAGCAATCAGGGGACAGGGGCCAACGTCCTGACTTTC. This encodes CASNQGTGANVLTF. The rearrangement uses TRBV6-2 or TRBV6-3 and TRBJ2-6, with D possibly matching TRBD1 (6 bases). The CDR3 totals 14 residues. V shed 7 bases and J shed 4 bases, with 11 bases lying between them. Germline CDR1 reads MNHEY; CDR2 reads SVGEGT.